These 2 T cell receptor beta chains were all obtained from the same sample, sequenced in a study of blood T cell repertoires in COVID-19. The assay was immunoSEQ multiplex PCR, and TCRdb's table has in-frame clones only and misses some. The data show 150,000 or so clones, 84% seen once. Sequencing was done on a sample of PBMCs or T cells enriched from blood (not recorded which). The source is a woman aged 50 to 65 who had been exposed to COVID-19.

The chain combines TRBV9 with TRBJ1-4, with TRBD1 matching 9 bases. This CDR3 contains 15 residues. Germline CDR1 and CDR2: SGDLS and YYNGEE. After removal of 5 bases from V and 4 bases from J, the junction contained 6 bases not matched to a gene. The CDR3 spells CASSLQGAGNEKLFF. The CDR3 bases are TGTGCCAGCAGTTTACAGGGGGCTGGTAATGAAAAACTGTTTTTT. The whole variable domain, remainder taken from reference TRBV9 and TRBJ1-4, is DSGVTQTPKHLITATGQRVTLRCSPRSGDLSVYWYQQSLDQGLQFLIQYYNGEERAKGNILERFSAQQFPDLHSELNLSSLELGDSALYFCASSLQGAGNEKLFFGSGTQLSVL.

CDR3 amino acids: CASSLAFNQETQYF. In nucleotides, the CDR3 is TGTGCCAGCAGCTTAGCTTTTAATCAAGAGACCCAGTACTTC. V gene TRBV7-2 combines with J gene TRBJ2-5; D not resolved. CDR1 SGHTA and CDR2 FQGNSA come from the germline V gene. V shed 0 bases and J shed 2 bases, with 7 bases lying between them. The CDR3 is 14 residues long.